This T cell receptor (beta chain) was documented in a study of T-cell memory formation after mild COVID-19. Trimming cost V 5 bases and J 0 bases; bases outside gene matches: 5. Per the germline V gene, CDR1 is PRHDT and CDR2 is FYEKMQ (reference sequence). CDR3 size: 15 residues. This clonotype was detected only a few times. One entry per CDR3 protein results from TCRdb running MiXCR on the 5' RACE reads. This sample has 400,000 to 500,000 distinct CDR3 sequences; 20% occur once, and the top ten carry approximately 8.1%. The receptor comes from an adult woman who had mild COVID-19 (a few samples of this study predate the infection). Cell type and time point are not known. The chain recombines TRBV13 with TRBJ1-1; 8 bases are a match to TRBD1. The sequencing sample was made of PBMCs or a T cell subset sorted from them (not recorded which). CDR3 in DNA: TGTGCCAGCAGCACCCGGACAGGGATGAACACTGAAGCTTTCTTT. Translated: CASSTRTGMNTEAFF.